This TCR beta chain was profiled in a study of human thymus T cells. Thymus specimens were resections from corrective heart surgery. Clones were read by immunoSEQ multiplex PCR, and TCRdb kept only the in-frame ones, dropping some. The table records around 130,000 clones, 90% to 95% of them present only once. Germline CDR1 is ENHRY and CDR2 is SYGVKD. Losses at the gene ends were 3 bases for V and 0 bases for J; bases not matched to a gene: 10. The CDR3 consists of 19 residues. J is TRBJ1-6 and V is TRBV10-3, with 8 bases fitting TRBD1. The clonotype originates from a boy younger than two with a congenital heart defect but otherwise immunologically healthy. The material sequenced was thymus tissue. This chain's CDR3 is CAISDRGDRRSSYNSPLHF. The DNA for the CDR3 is TGTGCCATCAGTGATCGGGGGGACAGGAGGAGCTCCTATAATTCACCCCTCCACTTT.